Below are 31 T cell receptor beta chains sequenced from a single sample in a study of blood T cell repertoires in COVID-19. Clones were read by immunoSEQ multiplex PCR, and TCRdb kept only the in-frame ones, dropping some. The sample has 200,000 to 250,000 clones, approximately 75% seen once; the top ten hold nearly 9.5%. Sequenced material: PBMCs or T cells enriched from blood (not recorded which). The origin of the receptors is a man in his forties or fifties who had recovered from COVID-19.

J is TRBJ1-3 and V is TRBV10-2, with D perhaps TRBD1 (5 bases). The V and J ends lost 4 bases and 0 bases respectively, with 22 bases between them. Germline V CDR1 and CDR2: WSHSY, SAAADI. The CDR3 contains 19 residues. This CDR3 is CASSGQMSNRRFSGNTIYF. DNA of the CDR3: TGCGCCAGCAGTGGGCAAATGTCGAACAGGAGATTCTCTGGAAACACCATATATTTT.

The V gene is TRBV4-1, the J gene TRBJ1-4, with D tentatively TRBD1 (6 bases). CDR1 and CDR2 (germline): MGHRA, YSYEKL. The V gene lost 0 bases and the J gene lost 8 bases, with 19 bases spanning the gap. The CDR3 extends over 17 amino acids. The chain's CDR3 is CASSQDDRRGGKEKLFF. As DNA, the CDR3 is TGCGCCAGCAGCCAAGACGACCGAAGAGGGGGTAAGGAAAAACTGTTTTTT.

J is TRBJ2-1 and V is TRBV19; 15 nucleotides align to TRBD2. There are 19 residues in the CDR3. Germline V lookup: CDR1 LNHDA, CDR2 SQIVND (reference sequence). V dropped 6 bases and J dropped 5; count of bases not matched to a gene: 14. CDR3 sequence reads: CASSPGLAGGWALHNEQFF. The CDR3 nucleotides are TGTGCCAGTAGCCCGGGACTAGCGGGAGGTTGGGCCCTTCACAATGAGCAGTTCTTC.

This rearrangement joins TRBV18 to TRBJ2-1; TRBD2 agrees at 8 bases. The CDR3 runs 14 residues. Germline V gene sequence: CDR1 KGHSH, CDR2 LQKENI. Trimming cost V 5 bases and J 6 bases; bases outside gene matches: 6. The CDR3 loop is CASSAREGGNEQFF. CDR3 in DNA: TGTGCCAGCTCAGCCCGGGAGGGGGGCAATGAGCAGTTCTTC.

This clone appeared a single time. The genes are TRBV5-4 and TRBJ1-1; D is perhaps TRBD1 (6 bases). In germline, CDR1 is SGHNT, CDR2 YYREEE (reference sequence). Between the trimmed V and J ends, which lost 3 bases and 4 bases, there was a span of 25 bases. The CDR3 is 18 amino acids. In DNA, the CDR3 is TGTGCCAGCAGCTCAGACAGGTGGAGCCTAAGAGGGACCACTGAAGCTTTCTTT. Its protein product is CASSSDRWSLRGTTEAFF.

CDR3 sequence: CSVEDRGLVDGYTF. The CDR3 region has the DNA TGCAGCGTTGAGGACAGGGGGCTGGTGGATGGCTACACCTTC. This chain uses TRBV29-1 with TRBJ1-2; 11 bases match TRBD1. V lost 3 bases to trimming and J lost 6 bases; unmatched junction nucleotides: 6. Per the germline V gene, CDR1 is SQVTM and CDR2 is ANQGSEA. The CDR3 spans 14 residues.

V gene TRBV7-8 combines with J gene TRBJ2-7; possible D gene TRBD2, 6 bases. Deletions cut 9 bases from V and 4 bases from J, with 16 bases between. This CDR3 contains 13 residues. In germline, CDR1 is SGHVS, CDR2 FQNEAQ. CDR3 sequence: CASWSGLGYEQYF. The CDR3 DNA sequence: TGTGCCAGTTGGAGCGGGCTGGGTTACGAGCAGTACTTC.

V is TRBV6-5 and J is TRBJ1-4; no definite D call. V lost 0 bases and J 0 bases, leaving 5 bases between the germline ends. There are 15 residues in the CDR3. From germline, CDR1 is MNHEY and CDR2 SVGAGI. CDR3 nucleotide sequence: TGTGCCAGCAGTTACTCGGGCCCAACTAATGAAAAACTGTTTTTT. It translates to CASSYSGPTNEKLFF.

The genes are TRBV10-3 and TRBJ2-7; 9 bases fit TRBD2. Germline-derived CDR1 and CDR2 are ENHRY and SYGVKD. V gave up 0 bases and J gave up 4 bases; unmatched junction bases: 4. The CDR3 runs to 15 residues. The DNA for the CDR3 is TGTGCCATCAGTGAGTCGACTAGCGGAAAGTACGAGCAGTACTTC. Translation: CAISESTSGKYEQYF.

The rearrangement uses TRBV30 and TRBJ2-2; no firm D call. In germline, CDR1 is GTSNPN, CDR2 SVGIG (reference sequence). CDR3 size: 11 residues. The germline V and J ends were trimmed by 2 bases and 8 bases, with 6 bases remaining between them. In DNA form, the CDR3 reads TGTGCCTGGAGTTCGGTGGGGGAGCTGTTTTTT. Translation: CAWSSVGELFF.

The chain recombines TRBV18 with TRBJ2-1; TRBD1 is a possible D gene (6 bases). CDR1 is KGHSH, CDR2 LQKENI, per germline. The CDR3 extends over 13 amino acids. V lost 3 bases and J 7 bases, leaving 10 bases between the germline ends. The CDR3 protein is CASSPQGKNEQFF. The DNA of the CDR3 is TGTGCCAGCTCACCTCAGGGGAAGAATGAGCAGTTCTTC. Combining the CDR3 with reference TRBV18 and TRBJ2-1 gives the whole variable domain NAGVMQNPRHLVRRRGQEARLRCSPMKGHSHVYWYRQLPEEGLKFMVYLQKENIIDESGMPKERFSAEFPKEGPSILRIQQVVRGDSAAYFCASSPQGKNEQFFGPGTRLTVL.

V gene TRBV2 combines with J gene TRBJ2-7; TRBD1 agrees at 7 bases. The CDR3 spans 15 residues. The trim removed 7 bases at V and 0 bases at J, leaving 9 bases unmatched. The germline CDR1 and CDR2 sequences are SNHLY and FYNNEI. The CDR3 here is CASTLVGQASYEQYF. The CDR3 region has the DNA TGTGCCAGCACCCTCGTCGGACAGGCCTCCTACGAGCAGTACTTC. Based on the CDR3 plus reference TRBV2 and TRBJ2-7, the full variable domain is EPEVTQTPSHQVTQMGQEVILRCVPISNHLYFYWYRQILGQKVEFLVSFYNNEISEKSEIFDDQFSVERPDGSNFTLKIRSTKLEDSAMYFCASTLVGQASYEQYFGPGTRLTVT.

This chain uses TRBV6-5 with TRBJ1-2; weak D call: TRBD1 (6 bases). V dropped 0 bases and J dropped 7 bases, with 15 bases sitting between them. CDR3 length: 15 amino acids. Germline V CDR1 and CDR2: MNHEY, SVGAGI. The CDR3 DNA is TGTGCCAGCAGTTACTCTTATAACAGGGTGGGTGGCTACACCTTC. It is translated as CASSYSYNRVGGYTF.

The chain couples TRBV6-5 to TRBJ2-3; 8 bases fit TRBD2. Trimming cost V 10 bases and J 2 bases; bases outside gene matches: 2. Germline CDR1 reads MNHEY; CDR2 reads SVGAGI. The CDR3 covers 12 residues. This CDR3 is CAIAGPTDTQYF. The CDR3 region has the DNA TGTGCCATAGCGGGACCCACAGATACGCAGTATTTT.

This rearrangement joins TRBV3-1 (or the pseudogene TRBV3-2) to TRBJ2-3; 8 bases align to TRBD2. Trimming removed 1 base from V and 0 bases from J; junction bases left unmatched: 6. The germline gives CDR1 LGHDT, CDR2 YNNKEL (reference sequence). The CDR3 consists of 17 residues. CDR3 coding DNA: TGTGCCAGCAGCCAAGTTGGTAGCGGGACTAGCACAGATACGCAGTATTTT. Amino acid sequence: CASSQVGSGTSTDTQYF.

Worth noting for this clone: In the same sample, other DNA sequences code for this CDR3. The chain is built from TRBV11-2 and TRBJ2-7; 8 positions match TRBD1. CDR3 length: 13 residues. Trimming at V came to 5 bases and at J to 3 bases, leaving 3 bases not matched to a gene. Germline V lookup: CDR1 SGHAT, CDR2 FQNNGV. Here the CDR3 reads CASSRTGGYEQYF. The DNA for the CDR3 is TGTGCCAGCAGCCGTACAGGGGGCTACGAGCAGTACTTC.

Here the CDR3 DNA reads TGCGCCAGCAGCTTGAAAGGGGGGGGTCCCTACGAGCAGTACTTC. Encoded protein: CASSLKGGGPYEQYF. This sequence joins TRBV5-1 and TRBJ2-7; D is possibly TRBD2 (7 bases). Germline V gene data show CDR1 as SGHRS and CDR2 as YFSETQ. V was cut by 1 base and J by 2 bases, with 13 bases left in between. The CDR3 totals 15 residues. Full variable domain (rest looked up from reference TRBV5-1 and TRBJ2-7): KAGVTQTPRYLIKTRGQQVTLSCSPISGHRSVSWYQQTPGQGLQFLFEYFSETQRNKGNFPGRFSGRQFSNSRSEMNVSTLELGDSALYLCASSLKGGGPYEQYFGPGTRLTVT.

The gene calls are TRBV5-1 and TRBJ2-7; 8 nucleotides agree with TRBD2. The CDR3 is made up of 14 amino acids. Germline CDR1 is SGHRS and CDR2 is YFSETQ. The V gene end was trimmed by 0 bases and the J gene end by 3 bases; junction bases not matched to a gene: 2. CDR3 region: CASSLGGGFYEQYF. The DNA of the CDR3 is TGCGCCAGCAGCTTGGGCGGGGGGTTCTACGAGCAGTACTTC.

The V call is TRBV9, the J call TRBJ2-1, with D possibly TRBD2 on 5 matching bases. This CDR3 is built from 13 residues. Per germline, CDR1 SGDLS and CDR2 YYNGEE. V was shortened by 5 bases and J by 3 bases, with 9 bases between the two germline ends. As DNA, the CDR3 is TGTGCCAGCAGTGGAGGAGTCTACAATGAGCAGTTCTTC. Its protein is CASSGGVYNEQFF.

This clone was seen once. The J gene is TRBJ1-2, the V gene TRBV24-1; D call uncertain. Trimming pared 3 bases from V and 2 bases from J, leaving 6 bases between. CDR3 length equals 13 residues. Germline V gene sequence: CDR1 KGHDR, CDR2 SFDVKD. The CDR3 region has the DNA TGTGCCACCAGTGATGAACGGAACTATGGCTACACCTTC. Translating it yields CATSDERNYGYTF.

V is TRBV5-8 and J is TRBJ1-4, with D hard to call. There are 15 residues in the CDR3. Germline values: CDR1 SGHTS, CDR2 YDEGEE. V shed 0 bases and J shed 8 bases, with 14 bases lying between them. The CDR3 sequence is CASSLASATREKLFF. The CDR3 DNA reads as TGTGCCAGCAGCTTGGCCTCCGCCACGAGAGAAAAACTGTTTTTT.

A single count supports this clone. The gene calls are TRBV9 and TRBJ2-7; a weak D match, TRBD1 (6 bases). Germline V gene data show CDR1 as SGDLS and CDR2 as YYNGEE. V was cut by 2 bases and J by 10 bases, with 16 bases left in between. This CDR3 contains 13 residues. The CDR3 protein is CASSVEPGTFQYF. The CDR3 DNA sequence: TGTGCCAGCAGCGTCGAACCCGGGACATTTCAGTACTTC.

This clone came up a few times. The CDR3 region has the DNA TGTGCCAGCAGAGCCCAAGGAGGTTTTAACTATGGCTACACCTTC. Protein sequence: CASRAQGGFNYGYTF. The chain employs TRBV28 and TRBJ1-2, with D uncertain. There are 15 residues in the CDR3. Germline CDR1 reads MDHEN; CDR2 reads SYDVKM. V was pared by 6 bases and J by 1 base, with 15 bases between.

This rearrangement joins TRBV5-6 to TRBJ1-2; a weak D match, TRBD1 (5 bases). V was clipped by 3 bases and J by 7 bases, with 10 bases between them. The CDR3 covers 12 residues. Looked up from germline, CDR1 is SGHDT and CDR2 is YYEEEE. As DNA, the CDR3 is TGTGCCAGCAGCTGGACAAACCGTGGCTACACCTTC. Its protein product is CASSWTNRGYTF.

The count of this clone is one. The chain has TRBV24-1 and TRBJ2-7; D may be TRBD2 (5 bases). The germline CDR1 and CDR2 sequences are KGHDR and SFDVKD. V was shortened by 4 bases and J by 3 bases, with 24 bases between the two germline ends. CDR3 length: 18 amino acids. The CDR3, as DNA: TGTGCCACCAGTGACCCACGTCGGGTGCGGGTGGGCCGCTACGAGCAGTACTTC. This sequence encodes CATSDPRRVRVGRYEQYF.

The genes are TRBV19 and TRBJ2-1, with a possible D match to TRBD2 (5 bases). The CDR3 runs 17 residues. Trimming removed 5 bases at V and 2 bases at J, with 19 bases between. The germline CDR1 and CDR2 sequences are LNHDA and SQIVND (reference sequence). CDR3 in amino acids: CASSVNGGPITYNEQFF. In nucleotides, the CDR3 is TGTGCCAGTAGTGTAAATGGCGGGCCGATTACCTACAATGAGCAGTTCTTC.

The chain has TRBV7-3 and TRBJ2-2, with D uncertain. Trimming removed 2 bases at V and 5 bases at J, with 3 bases between. This CDR3 comprises 12 residues. CDR1 is SGHTA, CDR2 FQGTGA, per germline. The CDR3 bases are TGTGCCAGCAGCTTATCAACCGGGGAGCTGTTTTTT. It codes for CASSLSTGELFF.

The chain joins TRBV5-1 to TRBJ2-1; D remains unclear. V was shortened by 5 bases and J by 5 bases, with 17 bases between the two germline ends. The CDR3 is 15 residues long. Germline lookup yields CDR1 SGHRS and CDR2 YFSETQ. CDR3 amino acids: CASSPIFKHDNEQFF. DNA for the CDR3: TGCGCCAGCAGTCCCATTTTTAAGCATGACAATGAGCAGTTCTTC.

This clone was detected a few times. The rearrangement links TRBV2 to TRBJ2-6; maybe TRBD1 (5 bases). Trimming cost V 10 bases and J 4 bases, with 8 bases left between them. The CDR3 extends over 12 amino acids. Germline CDR1 reads SNHLY; CDR2 reads FYNNEI. This chain's CDR3 is CAIQGGANVLTF. The CDR3 region has the DNA TGTGCCATCCAGGGAGGGGCCAACGTCCTGACTTTC.

The rearrangement joins TRBV19 to TRBJ1-5, with D perhaps TRBD1 (5 bases). Trimming left V 7 bases short and J 4 bases short, with 17 bases between. The V gene's germline CDR1 is LNHDA and CDR2 SQIVND (reference sequence). CDR3 length: 15 amino acids. The CDR3 DNA reads TGTGCCAGTAAATGGGGAACAGGCCGAAATCAGCCCCAGCATTTT. This codes for CASKWGTGRNQPQHF.

V usage is TRBV5-1 and J usage is TRBJ1-6; maybe TRBD1 (6 bases). Germline CDR1 reads SGHRS; CDR2 reads YFSETQ. V was pared by 0 bases and J by 5 bases, with 9 bases between. The CDR3 covers 15 residues. CDR3 nucleotides: TGCGCCAGCAGCTTGGGGCCAGGGGATAATTCACCCCTCCACTTT. Protein product: CASSLGPGDNSPLHF.